The clone carrying this TCR beta chain was picked up many times. Its antigen is still unknown. Germline V gives CDR1 WSHSY, CDR2 SAAADI. This CDR3 contains 15 residues. With 7 bases clipped from V and 1 base from J, the junction kept 6 bases outside the gene matches. Cells sorted as Tregs were CD4+, CD25+ and CD127-/low. Constant-region reverse primers amplified full-length variable regions, followed by semi-nested Nested Universal Primer A PCR. TCRdb redid the calling of the 5' RACE reads with MiXCR, one entry per CDR3 protein. The sample consists of under 65,000 distinct CDR3 sequences, about a fifth of them appearing once. Study observations and caveats: In terms of TCR gene usage, tumor memory CD4+ T cells clustered together with blood and lymph node memory CD4+ cells, as well as with lymph node naive CD4+ cells.

The rearrangement uses TRBV10-2 and TRBJ2-2, with 7 bases lining up with TRBD2. Sequenced input: tumor-infiltrating Tregs sorted from the breast tumor. The origin of this receptor is a female donor with breast cancer. The CDR3 region has the DNA TGCGCCAGCAACCCAGGACTAGGGAACACCGGGGAGCTGTTTTTT. It encodes CASNPGLGNTGELFF.